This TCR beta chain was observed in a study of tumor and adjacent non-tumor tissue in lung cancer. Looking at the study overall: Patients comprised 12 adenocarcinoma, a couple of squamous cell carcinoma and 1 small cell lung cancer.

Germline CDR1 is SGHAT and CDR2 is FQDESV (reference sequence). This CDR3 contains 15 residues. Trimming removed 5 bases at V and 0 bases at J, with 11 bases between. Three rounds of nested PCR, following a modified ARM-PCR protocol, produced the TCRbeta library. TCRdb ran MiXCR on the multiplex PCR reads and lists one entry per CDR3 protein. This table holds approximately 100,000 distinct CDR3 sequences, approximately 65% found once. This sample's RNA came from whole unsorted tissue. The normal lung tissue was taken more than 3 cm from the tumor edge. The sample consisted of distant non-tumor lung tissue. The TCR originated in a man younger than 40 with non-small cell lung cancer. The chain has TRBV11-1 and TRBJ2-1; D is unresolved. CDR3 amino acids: CASSPTPNSYNEQFF. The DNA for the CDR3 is TGTGCCAGCAGCCCGACTCCTAACTCCTACAATGAGCAGTTCTTC.